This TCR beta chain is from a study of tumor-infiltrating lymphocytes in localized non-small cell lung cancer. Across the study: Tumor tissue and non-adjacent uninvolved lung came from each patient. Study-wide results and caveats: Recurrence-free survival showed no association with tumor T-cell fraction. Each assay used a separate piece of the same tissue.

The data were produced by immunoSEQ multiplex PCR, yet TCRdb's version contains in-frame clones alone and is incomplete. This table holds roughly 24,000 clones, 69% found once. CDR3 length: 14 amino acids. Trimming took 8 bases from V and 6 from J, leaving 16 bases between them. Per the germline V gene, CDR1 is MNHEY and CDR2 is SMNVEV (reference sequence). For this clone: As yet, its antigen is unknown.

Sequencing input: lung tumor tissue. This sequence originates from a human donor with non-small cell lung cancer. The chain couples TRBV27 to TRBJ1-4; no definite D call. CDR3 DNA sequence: TGTGCCAGCGCTAGGGATGTGCAAGATGAAAAACTGTTTTTT. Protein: CASARDVQDEKLFF.